A single T cell receptor (beta chain) is shown here with its context. Its antigen specificity is not known. Per-base quality was not reported, and no clone a single base away is much larger than it. At one collaborating source in Seattle, patients were enrolled during active infection and were followed longitudinally through the course of disease. Each collaborating institution followed its own protocols to collect whole blood in K2EDTA tubes. For TCRbeta analysis, collaborator samples were shipped as frozen whole blood, as isolated PBMCs, or as DNA extracted from either sample type. This sample was included in a study of blood T cell repertoires in COVID-19 (TCRdb year 2020). Some background on the complete study: Samples covering the acute and convalescent phases of COVID-19 were provided by collaborators in the United States, Italy and Spain. HLA class I and class II types, where available, came from metadata supplied by the sample provider rather than from assay-based typing. The repertoires were made available in a free public database intended to serve as a resource for research on the immune response to SARS-CoV-2. Nearly every sample came with metadata listing a de-identified subject ID, COVID-19 status, age in years and sex. Samples were obtained from the ongoing ImmuneRACE study (first 160 participants) and from over 1,000 subjects provided by 6 global collaborators. The dataset comprised deeply sampled blood TCRbeta repertoires from subjects exposed to, actively infected with, or recovered from COVID-19. The material from the prospective study consisted of cDNA or gDNA derived from T cells, B-cell-depleted T cells, or PBMCs. The full study reports these points: The quantity of clinical and demographic metadata differed by source and by participant and was supplied without curation.

CDR1 is given as KGHDR and CDR2 as SFDVKD, both from the germline V gene. Trimming at the junction amounts to 5 bases on V and 0 bases on J, and the germline ends lie 10 bases apart. The CDR3 numbers 15 residues from cysteine through phenylalanine. The CDR3 DNA has 45 bases and is translated from base 1. TCRbeta CDR3 regions were amplified from genomic DNA by means of the immunoSEQ Assay, a bias-controlled multiplex PCR. The authors' pipeline ran thus. Within the assay, amplification of reference gene primers was used to estimate how many nucleated cells each sample contained. To quantify the absolute abundance of each unique TCRbeta CDR3 rearrangement, sequence reads were collapsed and filtered. Productive Simpson clonality was computed per sample as the square root of Simpson's diversity index over productive rearrangements. Sourced from immuneACCESS, this table was stored by TCRdb with only in-frame sequences that have V and J called. A share of the clones is absent; for the studies checked, an unresolved V gene accounts for under half, and the remainder has no known explanation. The V and J calls and clone size come from that table; D and trimming were worked out from the DNA. The sample table contains 150,000 or so clones; only one count was recorded for about 89% of them. About 10% of the sample lies in the top ten.

The chain links TRBV24-1 with TRBJ2-1, and perhaps TRBD2 as D gene, on 6 matching bases. The sequenced material came from peripheral blood. The TCR was taken from a woman between 65 and 79 years old with COVID-19, enrolled during active disease. The CDR3: CATSALGGSYNEQFF. The base sequence is TGTGCCACCAGTGCCCTCGGGGGCTCCTACAATGAGCAGTTCTTC.